This TCR beta chain is from a study of T cell changes during pregnancy in multiple sclerosis. Points on this clone: Other DNA sequences in this sample translate to the same CDR3.

The repertoire was sequenced with immunoSEQ multiplex PCR; TCRdb's copy has only in-frame clones and lacks some. The sample lists 90,000 to 120,000 clones; 91% were seen once. This CDR3 comprises 14 residues. CDR1 LNHDA and CDR2 SQIVND come from the germline V gene (reference sequence). Trimming cost V 5 bases and J 2 bases; bases outside gene matches: 2. Material: peripheral blood, obtained after pregnancy. This rearrangement joins TRBV19 to TRBJ1-1, with 10 bases aligning to TRBD1. The receptor comes from a female donor with multiple sclerosis, enrolled in a pregnancy study. The chain's CDR3 is CASSRDRGNTEAFF. The CDR3 DNA reads as TGTGCCAGTAGTCGGGACAGGGGAAACACTGAAGCTTTCTTT.